This T cell receptor (beta chain) was retrieved from a study of blood T cell repertoires in COVID-19. Study-wide context: Samples representing acute and convalescent COVID-19 were sourced from the United States, Italy and Spain.

The data were produced by immunoSEQ multiplex PCR, yet TCRdb's version contains in-frame clones alone and is incomplete. The repertoire holds 55,000 to 75,000 clones, with roughly 80% as singletons. V lost 5 bases and J 3 bases, leaving 13 bases between the germline ends. The CDR3 covers 14 residues. Germline CDR1 reads SNHLY; CDR2 reads FYNNEI. The sequenced sample consisted of peripheral blood. This TCR came from a man aged 70 or older with acute or convalescent COVID-19. The rearrangement uses TRBV2 and TRBJ1-1; perhaps TRBD1 as D (6 bases). CDR3 DNA sequence: TGTGCCAGCAGTCCGACTCAGGGGTACACTGAAGCTTTCTTT. Amino acids: CASSPTQGYTEAFF.